This T cell receptor (beta chain) was sequenced for a study of blood T cells in healthy people across ages. This clonotype appeared many times. Using a J-beta primer mix together with a sample-barcoded 5' primer, a second PCR was run for roughly 6 to 12 cycles. TCRdb ran MiXCR on the 5' RACE reads and lists one entry per CDR3 protein. The sample contains 2 million or so distinct CDR3 sequences, about 50% of which appear only once. There are 10 residues in the CDR3. V was shortened by 6 bases and J by 9 bases, with 11 bases between the two germline ends. Germline V gene lookup returns CDR1 SQVTM and CDR2 ANQGSEA.

This TCR was recovered from a woman aged 40 to 50 in good health. Material: blood. The chain couples TRBV29-1 to TRBJ2-5; weak D call: TRBD2 (5 bases). The CDR3 region has the DNA TGCAGCGTGGGAGACGCTTCCCAGTACTTC. It encodes CSVGDASQYF.